This TCR beta chain appears in the sequencing data of a study of control samples from healthy donors and cancer patients. Sequencing was performed with immunoSEQ multiplex PCR; in TCRdb, only in-frame clones are kept and a portion is missing. This table holds about 83,000 clones, roughly 91% found once. In this sample, this clone turned up once. Trimming cost V 3 bases and J 7 bases, with 15 bases left between them. The CDR3 is made up of 14 amino acids. CDR1 and CDR2 (germline): SGHVS, FNYEAQ. Sequencing was carried out using blood. V usage is TRBV7-6 and J usage is TRBJ2-5; TRBD2 might be the D (5 bases). This clonotype originated in a man aged 50-60 years in good health. CDR3 region: CASSFSVSEGTQYF. The CDR3 region has the DNA TGTGCCAGCAGCTTCAGCGTATCCGAGGGGACCCAGTACTTC.